The 2 T cell receptor beta chains listed next were all sequenced from one sample in a study of vaccination effects on CD4 cells after COVID-19. Sequencing was performed with immunoSEQ multiplex PCR; in TCRdb, only in-frame clones are kept and a portion is missing. The profile shows roughly 27,000 clones, over 55% of them singletons. What these receptors recognize is not known. CD4+ T cells specific for antigen were expanded with viral peptide pools by the ViraFEST assay before sequencing. CD4+ T cells were isolated after approximately 10 days of culture. Vaccination of participants consisted of two doses of either the BNT162b2 or mRNA-1273 vaccine. Material: CD4+ T cells from PBMCs cultured with HCoV-NL63 spike peptides, obtained after COVID-19 vaccination. Source of these receptors: a human donor who received a COVID-19 vaccine.

In its sample, this clone was seen a few times. V usage is TRBV3-1 (or the pseudogene TRBV3-2) and J usage is TRBJ2-7; 7 nucleotides line up with TRBD1. After removal of 4 bases from V and 0 bases from J, the junction contained 3 bases not matched to a gene. The CDR3 loop spans 14 amino acids. Per germline, CDR1 LGHDT and CDR2 YNNKEL (reference sequence). CDR3 region: CASSLWDSSYEQYF. For the CDR3, the DNA is TGTGCCAGCAGCCTTTGGGACAGCTCCTACGAGCAGTACTTC.

V is TRBV11-2 and J is TRBJ2-5; D gene unclear. From germline, CDR1 is SGHAT and CDR2 FQNNGV. The CDR3 length is 13 residues. The ends were cut back, 4 bases at V and 4 bases at J, with 10 bases in the middle. The CDR3 coding sequence is TGTGCCAGCAGCTCCGCCCCCCCAGAGACCCAGTACTTC. Residues: CASSSAPPETQYF.